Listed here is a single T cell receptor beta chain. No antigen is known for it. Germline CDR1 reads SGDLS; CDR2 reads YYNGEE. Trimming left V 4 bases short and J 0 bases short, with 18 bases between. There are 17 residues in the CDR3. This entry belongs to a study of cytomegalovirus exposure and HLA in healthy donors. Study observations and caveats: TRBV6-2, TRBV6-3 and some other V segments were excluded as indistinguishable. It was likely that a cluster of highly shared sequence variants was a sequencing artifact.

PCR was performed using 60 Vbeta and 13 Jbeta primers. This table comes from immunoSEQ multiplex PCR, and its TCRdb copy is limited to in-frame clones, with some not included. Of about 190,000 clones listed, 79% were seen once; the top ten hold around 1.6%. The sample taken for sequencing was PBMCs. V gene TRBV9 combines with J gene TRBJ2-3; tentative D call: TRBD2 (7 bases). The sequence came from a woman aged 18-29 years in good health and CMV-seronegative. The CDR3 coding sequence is TGTGCCAGCAGCCCTTACCTGGGAGGGGGAAGCACAGATACGCAGTATTTT. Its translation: CASSPYLGGGSTDTQYF.